This T cell receptor beta chain originates from a study of T cells in tuberculosis. Study in general: IGRA-negative adolescents, IGRA-positive adolescents with latent tuberculosis and adults with active tuberculosis formed this South African cohort.

Broader study findings: Active tuberculosis cases were adults; controls were adolescents.

As for this clone: What it recognizes is unknown.

The data were produced by immunoSEQ multiplex PCR, yet TCRdb's version contains in-frame clones alone and is incomplete. In the table there are roughly 34,000 clones, approximately 90% of which are singletons. This CDR3 comprises 13 residues. V was pared by 1 base and J by 1 base, with 4 bases between. CDR1 and CDR2 from the germline V gene are SGHRS and YFSETQ. The sequencing sample was made of PBMCs. This clonotype was sampled from a donor between 10 and 35 years old with latent tuberculosis or without tuberculosis infection. Some clones in this sample may be carry-over from other donors' samples. V gene TRBV5-1 combines with J gene TRBJ2-3; no definite D call. As DNA, the CDR3 is TGCGCCAGCAGCTTGAGAGGCACAGATACGCAGTATTTT. It specifies CASSLRGTDTQYF.